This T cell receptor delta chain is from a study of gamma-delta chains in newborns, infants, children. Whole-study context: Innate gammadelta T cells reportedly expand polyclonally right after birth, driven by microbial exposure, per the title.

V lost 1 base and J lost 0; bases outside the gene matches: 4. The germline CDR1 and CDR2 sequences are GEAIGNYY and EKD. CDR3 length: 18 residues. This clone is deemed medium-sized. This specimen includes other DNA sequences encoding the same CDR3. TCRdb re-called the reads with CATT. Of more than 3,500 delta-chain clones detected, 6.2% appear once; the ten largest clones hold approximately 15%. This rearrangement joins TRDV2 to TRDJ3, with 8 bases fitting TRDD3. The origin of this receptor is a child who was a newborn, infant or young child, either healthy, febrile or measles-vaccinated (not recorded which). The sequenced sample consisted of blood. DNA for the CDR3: TGTGCCTGTGACACTGGGGGATGGAGCTCCTGGGACACCCGACAGATGTTTTTC. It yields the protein CACDTGGWSSWDTRQMFF.